A single sample is the source of the 13 T cell receptor beta chains below, sequenced in a study of cytomegalovirus exposure and HLA in healthy donors. The protocol was immunoSEQ multiplex PCR, while the TCRdb copy is restricted to in-frame clones and leaves out a portion. This sample has 250,000 to 350,000 clones; 70% to 90% occur once, and the top ten carry around 0.84%. The source material was PBMCs. These receptors were collected from a woman aged 18-35 years in good health and CMV-seronegative.

This clone was counted only a few times. The chain couples TRBV6-5 to TRBJ2-7; D ambiguous. Trimming left V 0 bases short and J 6 bases short, with 9 bases between. The CDR3 runs 13 residues. Per the germline V gene, CDR1 is MNHEY and CDR2 is SVGAGI. The CDR3 loop is CASSYSLQREQYF. CDR3 DNA: TGTGCCAGCAGTTACTCTTTACAACGCGAGCAGTACTTC.

The rearrangement uses TRBV27 and TRBJ1-2; 8 bases are shared with TRBD1. CDR3 length: 14 amino acids. V lost 2 bases and J lost 2; bases outside the gene matches: 1. Germline CDR1 MNHEY, CDR2 SMNVEV (reference sequence). CDR3 bases: TGTGCCAGCAGTTTAGACAGGGGCAACTATGGCTACACCTTC. It is translated as CASSLDRGNYGYTF.

This clone turned up a few times. The V gene is TRBV15, the J gene TRBJ2-1; 9 nucleotides agree with TRBD1. V was clipped by 6 bases and J by 9 bases; unmatched bases: 9. In germline, CDR1 is LNHNV, CDR2 YYDKDF (reference sequence). The CDR3 length is 14 residues. The CDR3 protein is CATSRGQGGGEQFF. CDR3 in DNA: TGTGCCACCAGTAGGGGACAGGGAGGAGGTGAGCAGTTCTTC.

The V and J genes are TRBV7-3 and TRBJ2-7, with TRBD2 matching over 9 bases. The CDR3 has 16 residues. J lost 4 bases, V lost 1 base, and 8 bases had no gene match. CDR1 SGHTA and CDR2 FQGTGA come from the germline V gene. The CDR3 sequence is CASSLKGPSGTYEQYF. The CDR3 DNA reads as TGTGCCAGCAGCTTAAAGGGCCCTAGCGGGACGTACGAGCAGTACTTC.

The rearrangement joins TRBV5-1 to TRBJ2-1, with 7 bases that match TRBD1. Looked up from germline, CDR1 is SGHRS and CDR2 is YFSETQ. The CDR3 has 15 amino acids. The V gene end was trimmed by 0 bases and the J gene end by 5 bases; junction bases not matched to a gene: 5. CDR3 sequence reads: CASSLGGTDHNEQFF. CDR3 bases: TGCGCCAGCAGCTTGGGGGGGACAGACCACAATGAGCAGTTCTTC.

This chain uses TRBV6-5 with TRBJ1-5; D possibly corresponds to TRBD1 (5 bases). Germline V CDR1 and CDR2: MNHEY, SVGAGI. The length of the CDR3 is 14 residues. Deletions cut 9 bases from V and 0 bases from J, with 12 bases between. DNA of the CDR3: TGTGCCAGTCGCAACGGACATAGCAATCAGCCCCAGCATTTT. Protein: CASRNGHSNQPQHF.

This chain uses TRBV2 with TRBJ1-5; TRBD1 matches 7 bases. CDR3 length equals 13 residues. Germline trimming cut 7 bases from V and 6 bases from J; bases unmatched to any gene: 6. Germline V lookup: CDR1 SNHLY, CDR2 FYNNEI. The CDR3 bases are TGTGCCAGCATGGAAGGGGGCTCTCAGCCCCAGCATTTT. It yields the protein CASMEGGSQPQHF.

J is TRBJ2-1 and V is TRBV4-1; perhaps TRBD1 as D (6 bases). V was pared by 0 bases and J by 8 bases, with 11 bases between. The CDR3 loop spans 14 amino acids. From germline, CDR1 is MGHRA and CDR2 YSYEKL. For the CDR3, the DNA is TGCGCCAGCAGCCAAGATAATCAGGGGTATGAGCAGTTCTTC. Translation gives CASSQDNQGYEQFF.

The J gene is TRBJ1-3, the V gene TRBV5-1; 9 bases line up with TRBD1. The CDR3 has 15 residues. Germline assignment: CDR1 SGHRS and CDR2 YFSETQ. V was pared by 6 bases and J by 2 bases, with 6 bases of the junction left unmatched. CDR3: CASKQNRGPGNTIYF. CDR3 sequence (DNA): TGCGCCAGCAAACAAAACAGGGGGCCTGGAAACACCATATATTTT.

The chain uses TRBV6-5 and TRBJ1-1, with D perhaps TRBD1 (5 bases). Deletions cut 0 bases from V and 11 bases from J, with 7 bases between. Germline values: CDR1 MNHEY, CDR2 SVGAGI. CDR3 length: 11 residues. The CDR3 region is CASSYSGVAFF. CDR3 coding DNA: TGTGCCAGCAGTTACTCAGGGGTCGCTTTCTTT.

V usage is TRBV7-9 and J usage is TRBJ2-7; tentative D call: TRBD2 (6 bases). CDR1 is SEHNR, CDR2 FQNEAQ, per germline (reference sequence). This CDR3 region has 16 residues. V shed 5 bases and J shed 0 bases, with 17 bases lying between them. The CDR3 sequence: CASSAWGGARSYEQYF. Here the CDR3 DNA reads TGTGCCAGCAGCGCATGGGGAGGAGCCCGCTCCTACGAGCAGTACTTC.

The rearrangement links TRBV7-3 to TRBJ2-6, with D unresolved. V was pared by 5 bases and J by 2 bases, with 4 bases between. Germline CDR1 is SGHTA and CDR2 is FQGTGA. The CDR3 covers 13 residues. CDR3 nucleotides: TGTGCCAGCAGCCTCCCTGGGGCCAACGTCCTGACTTTC. Its protein is CASSLPGANVLTF.

This rearrangement joins TRBV18 to TRBJ1-2; 8 bases agree with TRBD1. Germline CDR1 KGHSH, CDR2 LQKENI. Unmatched junction bases numbered 9, after V lost 2 bases and J lost 7 bases. CDR3 length: 15 residues. The CDR3 reads CASSPESQGAGGYTF. CDR3 DNA: TGTGCCAGCTCACCAGAATCGCAGGGGGCGGGTGGCTACACCTTC.